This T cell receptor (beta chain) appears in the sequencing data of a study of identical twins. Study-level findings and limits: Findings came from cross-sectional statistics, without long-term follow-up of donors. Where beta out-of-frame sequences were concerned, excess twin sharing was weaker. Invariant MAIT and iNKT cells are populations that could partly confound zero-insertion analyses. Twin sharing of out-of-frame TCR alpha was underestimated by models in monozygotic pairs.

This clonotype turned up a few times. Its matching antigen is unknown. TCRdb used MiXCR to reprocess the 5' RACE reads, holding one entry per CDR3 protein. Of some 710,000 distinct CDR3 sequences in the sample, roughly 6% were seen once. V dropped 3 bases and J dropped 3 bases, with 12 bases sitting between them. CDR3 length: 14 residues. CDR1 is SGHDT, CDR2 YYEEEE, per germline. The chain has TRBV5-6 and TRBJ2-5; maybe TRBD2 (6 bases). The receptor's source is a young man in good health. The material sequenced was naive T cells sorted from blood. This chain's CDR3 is CASSWSGGKETQYF. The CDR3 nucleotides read TGTGCCAGCAGCTGGTCAGGAGGGAAAGAGACCCAGTACTTC.